Following are 5 T cell receptor beta chains from one sample sequenced in a study of blood T cell repertoires in COVID-19. Assay: immunoSEQ multiplex PCR; the TCRdb copy retains only in-frame clones and omits some. The data show 110,000 or so clones, around 85% seen once. The source material was peripheral blood. The receptors were sampled from a human donor in a cohort sampled during active COVID-19.

This sequence joins TRBV6-4 and TRBJ1-2; the D gene is possibly TRBD1 (6 bases). The germline gives CDR1 MRHNA, CDR2 SNTAGT. This CDR3 region has 16 residues. Trimming stripped 3 bases from V and 6 bases from J, with 20 bases between. The CDR3 DNA reads as TGTGCCAGCAGTGAGGGAGTGGCAGGGGATGTAAATGGCTACACCTTC. Translating gives CASSEGVAGDVNGYTF.

In nucleotides, the CDR3 is TGCGCCAGCAGCCAAGATAACCGGGGAGCAGATACGCAGTATTTT. This codes for CASSQDNRGADTQYF. This chain joins TRBV4-3 and TRBJ2-3; D is possibly TRBD2 (5 bases). This CDR3 spans 15 amino acids. Trimming cost V 0 bases and J 4 bases, with 11 bases left between them. Germline CDR1 LGHNA, CDR2 YSLEER.

This clone occurred a few times. The chain couples TRBV5-1 to TRBJ1-5; 8 bases are shared with TRBD1. Germline-derived CDR1 and CDR2 are SGHRS and YFSETQ. Unmatched junction bases numbered 7, after V lost 5 bases and J lost 3 bases. This CDR3 region has 15 residues. CDR3 in DNA: TGCGCCAGCAGTCCGACAGGGGCCCACAATCAGCCCCAGCATTTT. Protein product: CASSPTGAHNQPQHF.

The genes are TRBV18 and TRBJ1-2, with a possible D match to TRBD1 (6 bases). Trimming took off 2 bases at V and 3 bases at J, with 13 bases between the two ends. The CDR3 runs to 15 residues. Germline CDR1 KGHSH, CDR2 LQKENI. The CDR3 loop is CASSPSGQTDYGYTF. CDR3 DNA: TGTGCCAGCTCACCAAGTGGACAGACTGACTATGGCTACACCTTC.

The chain recombines TRBV6-5 with TRBJ2-7; TRBD2 aligns across 7 bases. Germline CDR1 is MNHEY and CDR2 is SVGAGI. The CDR3 has 12 amino acids. V was clipped by 5 bases and J by 7 bases; unmatched bases: 5. CDR3 DNA: TGTGCCAGCAGTCCCGGGGGGTGGGAGCAGTACTTC. This codes for CASSPGGWEQYF.